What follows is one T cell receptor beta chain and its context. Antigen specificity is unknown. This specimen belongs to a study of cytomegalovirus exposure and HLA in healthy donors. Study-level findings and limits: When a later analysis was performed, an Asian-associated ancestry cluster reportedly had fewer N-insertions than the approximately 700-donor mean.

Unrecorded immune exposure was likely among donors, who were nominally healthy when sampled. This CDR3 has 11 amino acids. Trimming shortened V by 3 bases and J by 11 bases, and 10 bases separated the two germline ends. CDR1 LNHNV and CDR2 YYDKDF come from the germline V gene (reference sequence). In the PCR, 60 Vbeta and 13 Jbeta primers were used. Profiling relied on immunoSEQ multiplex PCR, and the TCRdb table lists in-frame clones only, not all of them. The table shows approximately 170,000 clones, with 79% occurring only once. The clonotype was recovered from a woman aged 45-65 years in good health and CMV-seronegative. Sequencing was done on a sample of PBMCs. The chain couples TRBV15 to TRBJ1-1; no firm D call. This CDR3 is CATSSERAAFF. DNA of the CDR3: TGTGCCACCAGCAGCGAGAGGGCGGCTTTCTTT.